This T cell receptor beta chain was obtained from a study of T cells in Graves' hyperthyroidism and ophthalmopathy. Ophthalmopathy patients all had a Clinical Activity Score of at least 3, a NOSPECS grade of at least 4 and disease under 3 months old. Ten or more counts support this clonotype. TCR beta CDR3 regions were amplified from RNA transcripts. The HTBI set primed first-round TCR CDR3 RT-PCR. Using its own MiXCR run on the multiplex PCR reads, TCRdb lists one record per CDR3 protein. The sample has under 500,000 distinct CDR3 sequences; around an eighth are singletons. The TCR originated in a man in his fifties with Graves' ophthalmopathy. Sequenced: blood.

CDR3 amino acids: CASSPMRGRAFF. As DNA, the CDR3 is TGTGCCAGCAGCCCCATGAGAGGGCGAGCTTTCTTT. The chain links TRBV11-2 to TRBJ1-1; D uncertain. Trimming cost V 5 bases and J 10 bases, with 14 bases left between them. Looked up from germline, CDR1 is SGHAT and CDR2 is FQNNGV. CDR3 length: 12 residues.